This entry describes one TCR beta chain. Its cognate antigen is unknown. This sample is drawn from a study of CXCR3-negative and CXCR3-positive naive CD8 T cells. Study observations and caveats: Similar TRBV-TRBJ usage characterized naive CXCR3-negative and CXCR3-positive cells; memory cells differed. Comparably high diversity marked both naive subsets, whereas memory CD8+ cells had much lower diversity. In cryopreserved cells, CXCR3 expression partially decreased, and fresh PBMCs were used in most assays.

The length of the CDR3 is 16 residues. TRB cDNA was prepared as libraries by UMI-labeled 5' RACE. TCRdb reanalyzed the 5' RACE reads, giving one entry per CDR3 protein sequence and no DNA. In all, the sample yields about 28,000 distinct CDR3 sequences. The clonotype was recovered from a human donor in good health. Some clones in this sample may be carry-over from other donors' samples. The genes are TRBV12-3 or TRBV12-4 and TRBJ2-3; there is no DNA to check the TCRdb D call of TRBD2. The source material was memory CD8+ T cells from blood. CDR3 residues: CASSSPGLEGTDTQYF.